Listed here are 26 T cell receptor beta chains from one sample, sequenced in a study of Ad26.COV2.S vaccination and SARS-CoV-2 variants. The data were produced by immunoSEQ multiplex PCR, yet TCRdb's version contains in-frame clones alone and is incomplete. The sample consists of nearly 400,000 clones, about nine tenths of them appearing once. Treatment denoted: approximately 18 received Ad26.COV2.S at low or high dose, single or two shots; roughly five received placebo; per-sample allocation not given. Sample collection was performed on day 63 after the first vaccine or placebo injection. The starting material was peripheral blood, obtained in a trial of Ad26.COV2.S vaccine versus placebo. The receptors come from a person aged 18-65 years who received the Ad26.COV2.S COVID-19 vaccine or a placebo.

The chain carries TRBV6-2 or TRBV6-3 and TRBJ2-3; D could derive from TRBD1 or TRBD2 (5 bases each). The CDR3 contains 16 residues. Trimming pared 2 bases from V and 5 bases from J, leaving 17 bases between. CDR1 and CDR2 from the germline V gene are MNHEY and SVGEGT. The CDR3 is CASSYGIGTLRDTQYF. The CDR3, as DNA: TGTGCCAGCAGTTACGGGATCGGGACCCTTCGAGATACGCAGTATTTT.

The V call is TRBV4-2, the J call TRBJ2-2; a possible D gene is TRBD2 (6 bases). The CDR3 consists of 16 residues. Germline V gene lookup returns CDR1 LGHNA and CDR2 YNFKEQ. Trimming pared 3 bases from V and 5 bases from J, leaving 16 bases between. CDR3 nucleotides: TGTGCCAGCAGCCAGACCGGAGGGCCGCGGACCGGGGAGCTGTTTTTT. The encoded protein is CASSQTGGPRTGELFF.

The chain's CDR3 is CASSFPGQAYNEQFF. DNA for the CDR3: TGTGCCAGCAGCTTTCCGGGACAGGCCTACAATGAGCAGTTCTTC. This chain joins TRBV11-2 and TRBJ2-1, with 8 bases matching TRBD1. This CDR3 comprises 15 residues. After removal of 3 bases from V and 2 bases from J, the junction contained 3 bases not matched to a gene. Germline lookup yields CDR1 SGHAT and CDR2 FQNNGV.

A few counts support this clone. This chain links TRBV7-9 with TRBJ1-2, with TRBD1 matching 7 bases. Germline V lookup: CDR1 SEHNR, CDR2 FQNEAQ (reference sequence). V was clipped by 2 bases and J by 0 bases; unmatched bases: 12. CDR3 size: 18 residues. This CDR3 is CASSLPRQGLPSNYGYTF. CDR3 sequence (DNA): TGTGCCAGCAGCTTACCTCGACAGGGTCTCCCTTCTAACTATGGCTACACCTTC.

The rearrangement links TRBV9 to TRBJ2-1, with TRBD2 matching 8 bases. Germline CDR1 reads SGDLS; CDR2 reads YYNGEE. Trimming cost V 0 bases and J 8 bases; bases outside gene matches: 4. The CDR3 has 14 amino acids. The CDR3 loop reads CASSVVSGVYEQFF. CDR3 in DNA: TGTGCCAGCAGCGTAGTTAGCGGGGTGTATGAGCAGTTCTTC.

The J gene is TRBJ1-4, the V gene TRBV5-1, with D unclear. The germline gives CDR1 SGHRS, CDR2 YFSETQ. This CDR3 region has 18 residues. V dropped 3 bases and J dropped 2 bases, with 20 bases sitting between them. CDR3 DNA sequence: TGCGCCAGCAGCTGGACCGGGCAGCCCCTAATGACTAATGAAAAACTGTTTTTT. Translated: CASSWTGQPLMTNEKLFF.

In this sample, this clone turned up many times. This chain connects TRBV5-4 to TRBJ1-2, with 9 bases matching TRBD1. The trim removed 2 bases at V and 4 bases at J, leaving 15 bases unmatched. This CDR3 contains 18 residues. Germline V gives CDR1 SGHNT, CDR2 YYREEE (reference sequence). The CDR3 bases are TGTGCCAGCAGCTTTGTTAACAGGGGGCGCGGGTCCCTCTATGGCTACACCTTC. Its protein product is CASSFVNRGRGSLYGYTF.

V is TRBV11-3 and J is TRBJ2-7; tentatively, D is TRBD2 (6 bases). This CDR3 is 16 amino acids long. The germline V gene has CDR1 SGHNT and CDR2 YENEEA. The germline V and J ends were trimmed by 3 bases and 4 bases, with 19 bases remaining between them. The CDR3 DNA reads TGTGCCAGCAGCTTCGATGGAGGGATTCAAGGTTACGAGCAGTACTTC. Its protein is CASSFDGGIQGYEQYF.

This clone was found once. The V and J genes are TRBV5-1 and TRBJ2-1, with TRBD1 matching over 11 bases. This CDR3 spans 19 amino acids. The germline V gene encodes CDR1 SGHRS and CDR2 YFSETQ. Germline trimming cut 2 bases from V and 4 bases from J; bases unmatched to any gene: 14. CDR3 nucleotides: TGCGCCAGCAGCTTTGGGGCCCAAGACGGGACAGGGGGATACAATGAGCAGTTCTTC. The encoded protein is CASSFGAQDGTGGYNEQFF.

The rearrangement joins TRBV18 to TRBJ2-3; 7 nucleotides match TRBD1. This CDR3 has 18 residues. Germline trimming cut 3 bases from V and 1 base from J; bases unmatched to any gene: 13. Per germline, CDR1 KGHSH and CDR2 LQKENI. The CDR3 region is CASSPRDSRGPRTDTQYF. In nucleotides, the CDR3 is TGTGCCAGCTCACCTCGGGACAGCCGGGGCCCCCGCACAGATACGCAGTATTTT.

This clone was recorded a few times. The gene calls are TRBV7-2 and TRBJ2-7, with D perhaps TRBD2 (6 bases). The germline gives CDR1 SGHTA, CDR2 FQGNSA. V lost 4 bases, J lost 3 bases, and 16 bases lay in between. The CDR3 covers 15 residues. CDR3 loop: CASSYLVGRDYEQYF. The CDR3 bases are TGTGCCAGCAGCTATTTGGTGGGGCGGGACTACGAGCAGTACTTC. The full variable domain, rest sourced from reference TRBV7-2 and TRBJ2-7, is GAGVSQSPSNKVTEKGKDVELRCDPISGHTALYWYRQSLGQGLEFLIYFQGNSAPDKSGLPSDRFSAERTGGSVSTLTIQRTQQEDSAVYLCASSYLVGRDYEQYFGPGTRLTVT.

The chain uses TRBV28 and TRBJ1-3; D not certain. CDR1 MDHEN and CDR2 SYDVKM come from the germline V gene. V dropped 2 bases and J dropped 0 bases, with 5 bases sitting between them. The CDR3 totals 14 residues. The DNA of the CDR3 is TGTGCCAGCAGTTTAGTACCCTCTGGAAACACCATATATTTT. This codes for CASSLVPSGNTIYF.

There are a few counts of this clone. This rearrangement joins TRBV5-1 to TRBJ1-3, with D possibly matching TRBD1 (5 bases). V lost 0 bases and J 0 bases, leaving 13 bases between the germline ends. CDR3 size: 17 residues. Germline CDR1 SGHRS, CDR2 YFSETQ. The CDR3 loop reads CASSLDGTLNSGNTIYF. The DNA for the CDR3 is TGCGCCAGCAGCTTGGACGGGACTCTTAACTCTGGAAACACCATATATTTT. Full variable domain (outside the CDR3, taken from reference TRBV5-1 and TRBJ1-3): KAGVTQTPRYLIKTRGQQVTLSCSPISGHRSVSWYQQTPGQGLQFLFEYFSETQRNKGNFPGRFSGRQFSNSRSEMNVSTLELGDSALYLCASSLDGTLNSGNTIYFGEGSWLTVV.

Only one count was recorded for this clone. The chain employs TRBV27 and TRBJ2-7, with 12 bases that match TRBD1. The CDR3 consists of 19 residues. The V gene end was trimmed by 4 bases and the J gene end by 0 bases; junction bases not matched to a gene: 13. Germline values: CDR1 MNHEY, CDR2 SMNVEV (reference sequence). The DNA for the CDR3 is TGTGCCAGCAGTTACACGCTGGGACAGGGGGCGAGGAGCTCCTACGAGCAGTACTTC. Its protein is CASSYTLGQGARSSYEQYF.

The rearrangement links TRBV27 to TRBJ2-7; a weak D match, TRBD2 (6 bases). CDR1 MNHEY and CDR2 SMNVEV come from the germline V gene (reference sequence). This CDR3 contains 15 residues. V lost 3 bases to trimming and J lost 2 bases, with 14 bases between them. The CDR3 DNA reads TGTGCCAGCAGTTTCCTCGGACTAAGGCCCTACGAGCAGTACTTC. This encodes CASSFLGLRPYEQYF.

The chain joins TRBV28 to TRBJ1-5; TRBD1 might be the D (6 bases). This CDR3 contains 15 residues. Trimming stripped 3 bases from V and 4 bases from J, with 13 bases between. Germline CDR1 MDHEN, CDR2 SYDVKM. CDR3 region: CASSLPSQGNQPQHF. DNA of the CDR3: TGTGCCAGCAGTTTGCCCTCCCAGGGGAATCAGCCCCAGCATTTT.

The rearrangement joins TRBV9 to TRBJ2-1; a possible D gene is TRBD2 (5 bases). This CDR3 contains 16 residues. Germline V gene lookup returns CDR1 SGDLS and CDR2 YYNGEE. Deletions cut 1 base from V and 2 bases from J, with 13 bases between. The CDR3 sequence is CASSVPRGAPYNEQFF. CDR3 in DNA: TGTGCCAGCAGCGTACCCCGGGGAGCCCCCTACAATGAGCAGTTCTTC.

This clone appeared once. The rearrangement uses TRBV12-3 or TRBV12-4 and TRBJ2-3, with 8 bases matching TRBD2. With 6 bases clipped from V and 4 bases from J, the junction kept 3 bases outside the gene matches. The CDR3 loop spans 13 amino acids. The CDR3 here is CASSGRAADTQYF. The CDR3 DNA reads as TGTGCCAGCAGCGGGAGGGCGGCAGATACGCAGTATTTT.

CDR3 sequence (DNA): TGTGCCAGCAGCCTCAGGGGGGAGAACTATGGCTACACCTTC. It codes for CASSLRGENYGYTF. The V gene is TRBV3-1 (or the pseudogene TRBV3-2), the J gene TRBJ1-2; 7 bases map to TRBD1. The CDR3 consists of 14 residues. Trimming at V came to 4 bases and at J to 2 bases, leaving 4 bases not matched to a gene. The germline CDR1 and CDR2 sequences are LGHDT and YNNKEL (reference sequence).

The CDR3 protein is CASSFQQGDEQYF. CDR3 DNA: TGTGCCAGCAGCTTCCAACAGGGAGATGAGCAGTACTTC. The J gene is TRBJ2-7, the V gene TRBV7-2, with D tentatively TRBD1 (6 bases). From germline, CDR1 is SGHTA and CDR2 FQGNSA. The V end was cut by 3 bases, the J end by 7 bases, with 13 bases between. This CDR3 has 13 residues.

Points on this clone: Distinct nucleotide sequences in the sample also encode this CDR3. The chain carries TRBV12-3 or TRBV12-4 and TRBJ1-2, with unresolved D. This CDR3 has 13 residues. The V end was cut by 1 base, the J end by 2 bases, with 5 bases between. The CDR3 region is CASSLGRNYGYTF. The CDR3 nucleotides are TGTGCCAGCAGTTTAGGCAGGAACTATGGCTACACCTTC.

In its sample, this clone was seen once. The chain recombines TRBV7-2 with TRBJ1-1; D remains unclear. CDR1 is SGHTA and CDR2 is FQGNSA in the germline V gene. The CDR3 consists of 13 residues. Trimming stripped 8 bases from V and 3 bases from J, with 13 bases between. The CDR3 here is CASSPRRDTEAFF. The DNA for the CDR3 is TGTGCCAGCTCTCCGAGAAGGGACACTGAAGCTTTCTTT.

This CDR3 reads CASSLARDSINYGYTF. Written as DNA, the CDR3 is TGTGCCAGCAGTTTAGCGCGGGACAGCATTAACTATGGCTACACCTTC. The chain links TRBV28 to TRBJ1-2; 7 bases fit TRBD1. Germline trimming cut 2 bases from V and 1 base from J; bases unmatched to any gene: 7. CDR1 and CDR2 from the germline V gene are MDHEN and SYDVKM. The CDR3 is 16 residues long.

The CDR3 sequence: CASIGTASYNEQFF. CDR3 DNA sequence: TGTGCCAGCATTGGGACGGCTTCCTACAATGAGCAGTTCTTC. The J gene is TRBJ2-1, the V gene TRBV6-6; the D gene could be TRBD1 or TRBD2 (5 bases each). CDR1 and CDR2 from the germline V gene are MNHNY and SVGAGI (reference sequence). V was shortened by 7 bases and J by 1 base, with 11 bases between the two germline ends. This CDR3 is 14 amino acids long.

In this sample, this clone turned up a few times. The rearrangement links TRBV4-1 to TRBJ2-2, with a tentative D call TRBD2 (6 bases). This CDR3 comprises 17 residues. Germline CDR1 reads MGHRA; CDR2 reads YSYEKL. Trimming removed 0 bases at V and 0 bases at J, with 11 bases between. CDR3 amino acids: CASSQDGGRANTGELFF. Written as DNA, the CDR3 is TGCGCCAGCAGCCAAGACGGAGGGCGGGCGAACACCGGGGAGCTGTTTTTT.

V and J are TRBV27 and TRBJ1-3, with D uncertain. Trimming pared 3 bases from V and 4 bases from J, leaving 13 bases between. CDR3 length equals 15 residues. The germline gives CDR1 MNHEY, CDR2 SMNVEV (reference sequence). The CDR3 loop reads CASSFSGGAGNTIYF. DNA for the CDR3: TGTGCCAGCAGTTTTTCGGGAGGTGCAGGAAACACCATATATTTT.